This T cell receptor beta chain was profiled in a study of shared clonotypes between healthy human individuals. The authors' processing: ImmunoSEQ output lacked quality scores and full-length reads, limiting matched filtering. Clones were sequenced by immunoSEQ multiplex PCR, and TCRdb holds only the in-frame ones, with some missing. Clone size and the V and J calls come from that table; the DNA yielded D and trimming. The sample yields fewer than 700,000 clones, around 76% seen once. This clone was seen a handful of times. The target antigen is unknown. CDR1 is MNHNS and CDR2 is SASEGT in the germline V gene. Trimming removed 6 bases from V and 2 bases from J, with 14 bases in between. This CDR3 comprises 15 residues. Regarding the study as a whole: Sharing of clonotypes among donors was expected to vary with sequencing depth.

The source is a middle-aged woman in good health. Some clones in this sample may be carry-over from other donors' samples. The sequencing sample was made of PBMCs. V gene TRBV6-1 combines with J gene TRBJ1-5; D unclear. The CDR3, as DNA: TGTGCCAGCAGGGGCCCCGCCGGAGGCAATCAGCCCCAGCATTTT. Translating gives CASRGPAGGNQPQHF.